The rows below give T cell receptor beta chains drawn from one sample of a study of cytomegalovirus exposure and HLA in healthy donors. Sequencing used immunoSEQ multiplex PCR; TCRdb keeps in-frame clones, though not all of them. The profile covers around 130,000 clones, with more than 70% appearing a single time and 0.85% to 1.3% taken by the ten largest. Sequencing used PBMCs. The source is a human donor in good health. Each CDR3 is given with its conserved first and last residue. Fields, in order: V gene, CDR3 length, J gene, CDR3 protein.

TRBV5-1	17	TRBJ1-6	CASSRGGTAASNSPLHF
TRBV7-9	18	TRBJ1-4	CASSLGPLGLSTNEKLFF
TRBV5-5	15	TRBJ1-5	CASSTVGGTGQPQHF
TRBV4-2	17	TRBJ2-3	CASSQDMDPGLADTQYF
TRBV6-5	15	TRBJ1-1	CASTTGTGFRTEAFF
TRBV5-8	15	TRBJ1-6	CASSRLGRGNSPLHF
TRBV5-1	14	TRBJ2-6	CASTPGSGANVLTF
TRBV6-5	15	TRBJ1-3	CASSYSIQTGNTIYF
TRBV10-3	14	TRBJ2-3	CAISERQGASTQYF
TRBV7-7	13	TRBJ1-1	CASSLTRDTEAFF
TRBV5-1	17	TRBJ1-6	CASSLLGLSSYNSPLHF
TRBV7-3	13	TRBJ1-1	CASSLERGTEAFF
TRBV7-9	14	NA	CSSSPGSFTYEQYF
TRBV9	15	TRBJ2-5	CASSVETTGRETQYF
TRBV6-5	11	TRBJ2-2	CASSTGGELFF
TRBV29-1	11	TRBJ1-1	CSVGWNTEAFF
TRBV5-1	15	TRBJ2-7	CASSPMDSLSYEQYF
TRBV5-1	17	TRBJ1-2	CASSLDPRAAEEYGYTF
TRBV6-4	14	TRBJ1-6	CANGQGPGDSPLHF
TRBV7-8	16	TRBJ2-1	CASSLGYRLADNEQFF
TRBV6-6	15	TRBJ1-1	CASSYGTGGGTEAFF
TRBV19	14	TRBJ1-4	CASSIGTGSEKLFF
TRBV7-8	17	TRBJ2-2	CASTPFGSPANTGELFF
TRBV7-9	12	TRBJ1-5	CSSSLPAEPQHF
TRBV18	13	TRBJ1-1	CASSPILDTEAFF